The 25 T cell receptor beta chains listed next were all sequenced from one sample in a study of OX40 agonist ivuxolimab in advanced cancers. Profiled with immunoSEQ multiplex PCR; TCRdb holds only in-frame clones, not every one. The table lists roughly 79,000 clones, more than 80% of them singletons. The material was CD4+ or CD8+ T cells sorted from blood, obtained in a trial of the OX40 agonist ivuxolimab. These receptors all come from an adult with an advanced solid tumor such as melanoma, head and neck, liver or kidney cancer.

This clone has just one count. The genes are TRBV4-1 and TRBJ2-7; TRBD1 aligns across 9 bases. Unmatched junction bases numbered 7, after V lost 0 bases and J lost 10 bases. The germline V gene encodes CDR1 MGHRA and CDR2 YSYEKL. This CDR3 is 14 amino acids long. As DNA, the CDR3 is TGCGCCAGCAGCCAAGAGGGACAGGGTCGGGGACAGTACTTC. As protein: CASSQEGQGRGQYF.

This clone was observed a single time. The rearrangement links TRBV2 to TRBJ1-6; TRBD1 matches at 8 bases. V lost 1 base to trimming and J lost 9 bases; unmatched junction nucleotides: 14. Germline assignment: CDR1 SNHLY and CDR2 FYNNEI. This CDR3 comprises 18 residues. The CDR3 coding sequence is TGTGCCAGCAGTGAAGAGCGGACAGGGATTGACCAATTTTCACCCCTCCACTTT. Its translation is CASSEERTGIDQFSPLHF.

The V and J genes are TRBV6-5 and TRBJ2-1; D call uncertain. The germline gives CDR1 MNHEY, CDR2 SVGAGI. The CDR3 consists of 13 residues. Between the trimmed V and J ends, which lost 4 bases and 10 bases, there was a span of 14 bases. CDR3 bases: TGTGCCAGCAGTTCCTTTACGACGGAGGAGCAGTTCTTC. Translated, it gives CASSSFTTEEQFF.

This chain uses TRBV4-3 with TRBJ1-2, with 7 bases aligning to TRBD1. The CDR3 is 17 amino acids. Trimming at V came to 0 bases and at J to 2 bases, leaving 9 bases not matched to a gene. In germline, CDR1 is LGHNA, CDR2 YSLEER. The CDR3: CASSQDYRTGLNYGYTF. CDR3 DNA: TGCGCCAGCAGCCAAGACTACCGGACAGGATTAAACTATGGCTACACCTTC.

The chain joins TRBV30 to TRBJ1-5; maybe TRBD1 (5 bases). Trimming cost V 0 bases and J 2 bases, with 8 bases left between them. CDR1 is GTSNPN, CDR2 SVGIG, per germline (reference sequence). CDR3 size: 14 residues. Written as DNA, the CDR3 is TGTGCCTGGAGTGTACTACAGGGCAATCAGCCCCAGCATTTT. Protein: CAWSVLQGNQPQHF.

This chain connects TRBV5-4 to TRBJ2-7, with unresolved D. V lost 0 bases and J lost 2, with 3 bases in between. Germline CDR1 is SGHNT and CDR2 is YYREEE (reference sequence). The CDR3 is 12 amino acids. The CDR3 here is CASSLAPYEQYF. As DNA, the CDR3 is TGTGCCAGCAGCTTGGCCCCCTACGAGCAGTACTTC. Together with reference TRBV5-4 and TRBJ2-7, the CDR3 gives the full variable domain: ETGVTQSPTHLIKTRGQQVTLRCSSQSGHNTVSWYQQALGQGPQFIFQYYREEENGRGNFPPRFSGLQFPNYSSELNVNALELDDSALYLCASSLAPYEQYFGPGTRLTVT.

This clone was recorded once. V usage is TRBV14 and J usage is TRBJ2-1; 7 bases fit TRBD2. From germline, CDR1 is SGHDN and CDR2 FVKESK. CDR3 size: 20 residues. Unmatched junction bases numbered 17, after V lost 3 bases and J lost 0 bases. CDR3 protein: CASSQTSLRQSPSSYNEQFF. The CDR3 coding sequence is TGTGCCAGCAGCCAGACTAGCCTGCGACAGTCTCCGAGCTCCTACAATGAGCAGTTCTTC. The entire variable domain, with the rest obtained from reference TRBV14 and TRBJ2-1, is as follows: EAGVTQFPSHSVIEKGQTVTLRCDPISGHDNLYWYRRVMGKEIKFLLHFVKESKQDESGMPNNRFLAERTGGTYSTLKVQPAELEDSGVYFCASSQTSLRQSPSSYNEQFFGPGTRLTVL.

The gene calls are TRBV5-5 and TRBJ1-2; TRBD1 matches 8 bases. V dropped 3 bases and J dropped 3; count of bases not matched to a gene: 19. The CDR3 contains 19 residues. The germline CDR1 and CDR2 sequences are SGHKS and YYEKEE (reference sequence). CDR3 nucleotide sequence: TGTGCCAGCAGCTCACTATTCGGGGGTTTCAGGGGGCCTCACTATGGCTACACCTTC. It yields the protein CASSSLFGGFRGPHYGYTF.

The rearrangement joins TRBV28 to TRBJ2-5, with TRBD2 as a possible D gene (5 bases). The CDR3 is made up of 12 amino acids. Trimming took off 7 bases at V and 3 bases at J, with 9 bases between the two ends. Germline V CDR1 and CDR2: MDHEN, SYDVKM. CDR3 DNA: TGTGCCAGCAATAGAGGGAAAGAGACCCAGTACTTC. This translates into CASNRGKETQYF.

On this clone: This sample includes further DNA sequences coding for the same CDR3. The J gene is TRBJ1-5, the V gene TRBV29-1; D is unclear. Germline V gene lookup returns CDR1 SQVTM and CDR2 ANQGSEA. V lost 4 bases, J lost 5 bases, and 9 bases lay in between. This CDR3 has 12 residues. As DNA, the CDR3 is TGCAGCGTTGGCGCGAGAGATCAGCCCCAGCATTTT. Translated, it gives CSVGARDQPQHF.

The chain's CDR3 is CASSLGDRQAFF. CDR3 coding DNA: TGTGCCAGCAGCCTAGGGGACAGACAAGCTTTCTTT. The chain is built from TRBV7-9 and TRBJ1-1; 7 bases match TRBD1. The ends lost 5 bases at V and 9 bases at J; junction bases unmatched: 6. Per the germline V gene, CDR1 is SEHNR and CDR2 is FQNEAQ (reference sequence). This CDR3 is built from 12 residues.

In this sample, this clone turned up a few times. The V gene is TRBV4-2, the J gene TRBJ2-4; 7 nucleotides match TRBD2. The V and J ends lost 1 base and 4 bases, in that order; junction bases with no gene match: 1. The germline V gene encodes CDR1 LGHNA and CDR2 YNFKEQ. This CDR3 region has 14 residues. The CDR3 is CASSQGSGKNIQYF. In nucleotides, the CDR3 is TGTGCCAGCAGCCAAGGTAGCGGGAAAAACATTCAGTACTTC.

The J gene is TRBJ2-7, the V gene TRBV14; no clear D gene. The length of the CDR3 is 14 residues. Germline CDR1 SGHDN, CDR2 FVKESK. V lost 7 bases, J lost 0 bases, and 13 bases lay in between. DNA of the CDR3: TGTGCCAGCACCCCCCCGACTTACTCCTACGAGCAGTACTTC. Translated, it gives CASTPPTYSYEQYF.

The count of this clone is one. The V call is TRBV2, the J call TRBJ2-2; D unresolved. This CDR3 comprises 13 residues. Trimming shortened V by 2 bases and J by 7 bases, and 8 bases separated the two germline ends. Germline lookup yields CDR1 SNHLY and CDR2 FYNNEI. CDR3 coding DNA: TGTGCCAGCAGTGAATATCCCCACGGGGAGCTGTTTTTT. This codes for CASSEYPHGELFF.

The genes are TRBV7-3 and TRBJ2-6; D gene unclear. Germline V gene sequence: CDR1 SGHTA, CDR2 FQGTGA. The V gene lost 2 bases and the J gene lost 1 base, with 6 bases spanning the gap. This CDR3 comprises 15 residues. CDR3: CASSLVGSGANVLTF. The CDR3 nucleotides are TGTGCCAGCAGCTTAGTGGGATCTGGGGCCAACGTCCTGACTTTC. The full variable domain, in which reference TRBV7-3 and TRBJ2-6 provide the parts outside the CDR3, is GAGVSQTPSNKVTEKGKYVELRCDPISGHTALYWYRQSLGQGPEFLIYFQGTGAADDSGLPNDRFFAVRPEGSVSTLKIQRTERGDSAVYLCASSLVGSGANVLTFGAGSRLTVL.

This clone showed up many times. The chain joins TRBV7-3 to TRBJ2-5, with D perhaps TRBD2 (5 bases). This CDR3 is built from 15 residues. The germline V and J ends were trimmed by 0 bases and 5 bases, with 13 bases remaining between them. In germline, CDR1 is SGHTA, CDR2 FQGTGA. CDR3: CASSLTNGRGETQYF. The CDR3 nucleotides read TGTGCCAGCAGCTTAACGAACGGTCGGGGTGAGACCCAGTACTTC.

The CDR3, as DNA: TGTGCCAGCTCACGAGGGGACAATGAGCAGTTCTTC. Amino acid sequence: CASSRGDNEQFF. This chain connects TRBV18 to TRBJ2-1; D tentatively fits TRBD1 or TRBD2 (5 bases each). V lost 4 bases to trimming and J lost 5 bases, with 6 bases between them. The V gene's germline CDR1 is KGHSH and CDR2 LQKENI. There are 12 residues in the CDR3.

The chain joins TRBV7-8 to TRBJ1-4; no firm D call. CDR1 and CDR2 (germline): SGHVS, FQNEAQ. Trimming took 0 bases from V and 2 from J, leaving 7 bases between them. The CDR3 runs 15 residues. The CDR3 is CASSLALGTNEKLFF. Here the CDR3 DNA reads TGTGCCAGCAGCTTAGCGCTGGGGACTAATGAAAAACTGTTTTTT.

V usage is TRBV18 and J usage is TRBJ1-1, with 7 bases identical to TRBD1. CDR3 length: 16 residues. Germline loops: CDR1 KGHSH, CDR2 LQKENI. Unmatched junction bases numbered 6, after V lost 2 bases and J lost 0 bases. CDR3 sequence reads: CASSPGTGDLNTEAFF. The CDR3, as DNA: TGTGCCAGCTCACCAGGCACAGGGGATCTGAACACTGAAGCTTTCTTT.

The chain carries TRBV19 and TRBJ1-5; a possible D gene is TRBD1 (6 bases). CDR3 length equals 15 residues. Germline CDR1 and CDR2: LNHDA and SQIVND (reference sequence). The germline V and J ends were trimmed by 3 bases and 0 bases, with 9 bases remaining between them. The CDR3 DNA is TGTGCCAGTAGTATTGGGACACCTAGCAATCAGCCCCAGCATTTT. Amino acid sequence: CASSIGTPSNQPQHF. The complete variable domain, with remaining parts taken from reference TRBV19 and TRBJ1-5, reads DGGITQSPKYLFRKEGQNVTLSCEQNLNHDAMYWYRQDPGQGLRLIYYSQIVNDFQKGDIAEGYSVSREKKESFPLTVTSAQKNPTAFYLCASSIGTPSNQPQHFGDGTRLSIL.

In this sample, this clone turned up a few times. The chain employs TRBV7-3 and TRBJ2-1; tentatively, D is TRBD1 or TRBD2 (6 bases each). Germline values: CDR1 SGHTA, CDR2 FQGTGA. CDR3 length: 15 amino acids. V was pared by 3 bases and J by 1 base, with 10 bases between. The CDR3 sequence: CASSLGGGSYNEQFF. CDR3 DNA sequence: TGTGCCAGCAGCTTGGGGGGCGGATCCTACAATGAGCAGTTCTTC.

The CDR3, as DNA: TGTGCCAGCAGCCGCGCGGACAGTGAAGCTTTCTTT. Translating gives CASSRADSEAFF. The J gene is TRBJ1-1, the V gene TRBV7-3; maybe TRBD1 (6 bases). The CDR3 runs 12 residues. The V gene lost 5 bases and the J gene lost 7 bases, with 11 bases spanning the gap. Germline lookup yields CDR1 SGHTA and CDR2 FQGTGA.

The chain uses TRBV7-8 and TRBJ1-2, with 12 bases matching TRBD1. The J segment lost 5 bases and the V segment lost 4 bases, leaving 5 bases of the junction unmatched. Germline-derived CDR1 and CDR2 are SGHVS and FQNEAQ. This CDR3 contains 15 residues. The CDR3 coding sequence is TGTGCCAGCAGCTCGATGGGACAGGGGGCATATGGCTACACCTTC. Translation gives CASSSMGQGAYGYTF.

CDR3 amino acids: CASSLAGGVVDIQYF. The CDR3 DNA reads as TGCGCCAGCAGCTTGGCGGGAGGAGTGGTAGACATTCAGTACTTC. The chain uses TRBV5-1 and TRBJ2-4; 7 nucleotides line up with TRBD2. Germline V gene lookup returns CDR1 SGHRS and CDR2 YFSETQ. The trim removed 0 bases at V and 8 bases at J, leaving 8 bases unmatched. The CDR3 covers 15 residues.

This clone occurred a few times. The chain recombines TRBV2 with TRBJ1-5; no clear D. Between the trimmed V and J ends, which lost 6 bases and 3 bases, there was a span of 15 bases. Looked up from germline, CDR1 is SNHLY and CDR2 is FYNNEI. This CDR3 is built from 15 residues. DNA of the CDR3: TGTGCCAGCAGCGCCCAAGGGCAGATCAATCAGCCCCAGCATTTT. Encoded protein: CASSAQGQINQPQHF. Full variable domain (outside the CDR3, taken from reference TRBV2 and TRBJ1-5): EPEVTQTPSHQVTQMGQEVILRCVPISNHLYFYWYRQILGQKVEFLVSFYNNEISEKSEIFDDQFSVERPDGSNFTLKIRSTKLEDSAMYFCASSAQGQINQPQHFGDGTRLSIL.